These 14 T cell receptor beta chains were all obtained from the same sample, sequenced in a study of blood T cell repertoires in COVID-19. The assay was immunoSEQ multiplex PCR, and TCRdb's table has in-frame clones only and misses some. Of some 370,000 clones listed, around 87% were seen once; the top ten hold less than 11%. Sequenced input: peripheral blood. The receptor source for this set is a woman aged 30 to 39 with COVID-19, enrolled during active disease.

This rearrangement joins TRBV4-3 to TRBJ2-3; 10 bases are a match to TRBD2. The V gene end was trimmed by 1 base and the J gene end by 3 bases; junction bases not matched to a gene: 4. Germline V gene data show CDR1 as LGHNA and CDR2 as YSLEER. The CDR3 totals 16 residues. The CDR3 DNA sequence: TGCGCCAGCAGCCAAGGGGTAGCGGGAGGAACAGATACGCAGTATTTT. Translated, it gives CASSQGVAGGTDTQYF.

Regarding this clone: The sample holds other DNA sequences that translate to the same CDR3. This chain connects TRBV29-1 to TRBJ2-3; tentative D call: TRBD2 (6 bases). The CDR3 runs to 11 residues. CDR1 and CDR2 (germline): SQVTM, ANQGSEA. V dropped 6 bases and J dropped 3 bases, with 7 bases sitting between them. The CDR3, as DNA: TGCAGCGTGGGGAGGACAGATACGCAGTATTTT. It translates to CSVGRTDTQYF.

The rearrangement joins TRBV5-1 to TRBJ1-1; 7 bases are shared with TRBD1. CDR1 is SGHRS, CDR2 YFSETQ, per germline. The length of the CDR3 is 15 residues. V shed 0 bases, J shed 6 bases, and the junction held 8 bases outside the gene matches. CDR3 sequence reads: CASSLGGQVGAEAFF. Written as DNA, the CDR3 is TGCGCCAGCAGCTTGGGTGGACAGGTGGGGGCTGAAGCTTTCTTT. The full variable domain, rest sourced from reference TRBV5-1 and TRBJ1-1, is KAGVTQTPRYLIKTRGQQVTLSCSPISGHRSVSWYQQTPGQGLQFLFEYFSETQRNKGNFPGRFSGRQFSNSRSEMNVSTLELGDSALYLCASSLGGQVGAEAFFGQGTRLTVV.

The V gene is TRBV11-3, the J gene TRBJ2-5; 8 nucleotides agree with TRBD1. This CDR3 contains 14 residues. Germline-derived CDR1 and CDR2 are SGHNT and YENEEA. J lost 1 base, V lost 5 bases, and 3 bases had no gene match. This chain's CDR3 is CASSPGQGQETQYF. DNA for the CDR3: TGTGCCAGCAGCCCCGGACAGGGCCAAGAGACCCAGTACTTC.

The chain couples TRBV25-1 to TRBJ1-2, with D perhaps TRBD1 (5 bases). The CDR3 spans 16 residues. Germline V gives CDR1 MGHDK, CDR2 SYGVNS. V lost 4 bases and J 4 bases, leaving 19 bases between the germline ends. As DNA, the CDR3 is TGTGCCAGCAGTGGGACTAGGGTGGGGGAGTCCTATGGCTACACCTTC. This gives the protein CASSGTRVGESYGYTF.

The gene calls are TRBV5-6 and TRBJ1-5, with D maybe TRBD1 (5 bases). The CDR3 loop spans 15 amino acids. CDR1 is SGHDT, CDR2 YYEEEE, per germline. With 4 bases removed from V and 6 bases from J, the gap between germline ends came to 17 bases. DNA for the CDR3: TGTGCCAGCAGCCCAAGGGGTCGGATAGGTCAGCCCCAGCATTTT. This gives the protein CASSPRGRIGQPQHF.

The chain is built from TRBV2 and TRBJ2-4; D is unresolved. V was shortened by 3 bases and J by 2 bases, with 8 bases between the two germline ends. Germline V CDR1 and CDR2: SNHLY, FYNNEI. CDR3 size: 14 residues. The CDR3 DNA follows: TGTGCCAGCAGTGACCGCAGAACCAAAAACATTCAGTACTTC. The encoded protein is CASSDRRTKNIQYF.

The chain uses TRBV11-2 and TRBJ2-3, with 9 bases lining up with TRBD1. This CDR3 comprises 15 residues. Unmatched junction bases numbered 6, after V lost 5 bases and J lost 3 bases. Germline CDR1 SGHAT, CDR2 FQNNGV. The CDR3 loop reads CASSKTGGGTDTQYF. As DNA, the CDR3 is TGTGCCAGCAGCAAGACAGGGGGAGGAACAGATACGCAGTATTTT.

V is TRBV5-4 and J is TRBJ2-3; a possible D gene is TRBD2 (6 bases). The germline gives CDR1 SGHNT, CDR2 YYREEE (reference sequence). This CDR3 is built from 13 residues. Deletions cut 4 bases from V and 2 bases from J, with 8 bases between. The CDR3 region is CASSRDFTDTQYF. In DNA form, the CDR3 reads TGTGCCAGCAGCCGGGACTTCACAGATACGCAGTATTTT.

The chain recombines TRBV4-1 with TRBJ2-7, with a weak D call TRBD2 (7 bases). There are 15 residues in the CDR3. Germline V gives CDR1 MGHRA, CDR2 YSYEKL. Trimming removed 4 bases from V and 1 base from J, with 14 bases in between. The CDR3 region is CASSPRGGASYEQYF. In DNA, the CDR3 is TGCGCCAGCAGCCCGAGGGGGGGGGCTTCCTACGAGCAGTACTTC.

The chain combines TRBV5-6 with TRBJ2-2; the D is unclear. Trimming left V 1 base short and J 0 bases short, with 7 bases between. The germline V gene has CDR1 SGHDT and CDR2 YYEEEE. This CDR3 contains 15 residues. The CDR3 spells CASSLLPANTGELFF. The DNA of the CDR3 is TGTGCCAGCAGCTTGTTACCGGCGAACACCGGGGAGCTGTTTTTT.

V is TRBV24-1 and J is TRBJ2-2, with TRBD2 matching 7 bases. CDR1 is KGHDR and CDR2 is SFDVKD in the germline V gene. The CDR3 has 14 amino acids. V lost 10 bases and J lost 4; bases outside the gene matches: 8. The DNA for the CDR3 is TGTGCCACAAGGGGTTCGGGGGGCACCGGGGAGCTGTTTTTT. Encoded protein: CATRGSGGTGELFF.

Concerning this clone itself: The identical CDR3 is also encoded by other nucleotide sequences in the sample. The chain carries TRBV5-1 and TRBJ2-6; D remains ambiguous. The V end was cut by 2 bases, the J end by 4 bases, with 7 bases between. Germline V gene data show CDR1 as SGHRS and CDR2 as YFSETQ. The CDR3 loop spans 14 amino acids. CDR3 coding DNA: TGCGCCAGCAGCTTAACAGCAGGGGCCAACGTCCTGACTTTC. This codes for CASSLTAGANVLTF. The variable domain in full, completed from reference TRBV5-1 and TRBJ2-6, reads KAGVTQTPRYLIKTRGQQVTLSCSPISGHRSVSWYQQTPGQGLQFLFEYFSETQRNKGNFPGRFSGRQFSNSRSEMNVSTLELGDSALYLCASSLTAGANVLTFGAGSRLTVL.

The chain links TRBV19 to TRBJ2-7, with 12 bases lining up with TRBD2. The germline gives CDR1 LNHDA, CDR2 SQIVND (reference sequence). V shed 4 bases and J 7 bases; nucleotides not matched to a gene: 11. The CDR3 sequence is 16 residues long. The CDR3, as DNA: TGTGCCAGTAGTAGCCGTCTGACTAGCGGGAGTTTTGAGCAGTACTTC. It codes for CASSSRLTSGSFEQYF.